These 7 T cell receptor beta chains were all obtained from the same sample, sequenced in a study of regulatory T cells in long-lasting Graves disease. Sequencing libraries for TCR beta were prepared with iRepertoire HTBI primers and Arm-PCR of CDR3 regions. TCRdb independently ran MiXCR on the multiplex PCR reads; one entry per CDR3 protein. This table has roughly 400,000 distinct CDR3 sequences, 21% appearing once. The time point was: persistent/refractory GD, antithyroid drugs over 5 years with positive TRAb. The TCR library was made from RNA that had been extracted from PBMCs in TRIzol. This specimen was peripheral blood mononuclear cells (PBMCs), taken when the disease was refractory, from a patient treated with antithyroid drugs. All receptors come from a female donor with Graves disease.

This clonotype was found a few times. Here the CDR3 reads CASSLDGQGFSYEQYF. In DNA form, the CDR3 reads TGCGCCAGCAGCTTGGACGGACAGGGGTTCTCCTACGAGCAGTACTTC. The chain couples TRBV5-1 to TRBJ2-7; TRBD1 agrees at 9 bases. V shed 0 bases and J 0 bases; nucleotides not matched to a gene: 4. CDR1 and CDR2 (germline): SGHRS, YFSETQ. The CDR3 is 16 amino acids.

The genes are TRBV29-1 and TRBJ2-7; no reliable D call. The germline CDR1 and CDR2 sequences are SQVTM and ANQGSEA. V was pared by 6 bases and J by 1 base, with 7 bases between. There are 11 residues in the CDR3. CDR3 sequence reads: CSVQESYEQYF. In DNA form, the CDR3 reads TGCAGCGTGCAAGAGTCCTACGAGCAGTACTTC.

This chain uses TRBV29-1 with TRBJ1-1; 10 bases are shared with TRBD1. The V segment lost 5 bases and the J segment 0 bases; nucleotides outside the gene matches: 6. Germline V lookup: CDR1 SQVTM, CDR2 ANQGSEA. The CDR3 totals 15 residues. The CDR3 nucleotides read TGCAGCGTTCCAACGGGACAGGGGATGAACACTGAAGCTTTCTTT. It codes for CSVPTGQGMNTEAFF.

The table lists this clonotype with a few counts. The CDR3 region has the DNA TGTGCCAGCAGTTTAAAACAAGACAGGGGATACAATCAGCCCCAGCATTTT. It codes for CASSLKQDRGYNQPQHF. The chain carries TRBV12-3 or TRBV12-4 and TRBJ1-5, with TRBD1 identical over 8 bases. V trimming: 2 bases; J trimming: 3 bases; junction bases outside the gene matches: 9. CDR3 length: 17 amino acids.

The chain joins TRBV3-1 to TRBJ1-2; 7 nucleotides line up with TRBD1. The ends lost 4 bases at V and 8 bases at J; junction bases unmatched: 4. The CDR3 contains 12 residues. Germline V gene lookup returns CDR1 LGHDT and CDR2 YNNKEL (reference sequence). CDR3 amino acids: CASSPDRRGYTF. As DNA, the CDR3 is TGTGCCAGCAGCCCGGACAGGCGCGGCTACACCTTC. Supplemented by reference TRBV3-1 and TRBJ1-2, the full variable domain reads DTAVSQTPKYLVTQMGNDKSIKCEQNLGHDTMYWYKQDSKKFLKIMFSYNNKELIINETVPNRFSPKSPDKAHLNLHINSLELGDSAVYFCASSPDRRGYTFGSGTRLTVV.

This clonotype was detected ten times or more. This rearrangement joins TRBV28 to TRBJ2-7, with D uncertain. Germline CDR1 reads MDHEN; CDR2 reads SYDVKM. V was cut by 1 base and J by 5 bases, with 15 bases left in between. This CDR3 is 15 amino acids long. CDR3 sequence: CASSLFTITRHEQYF. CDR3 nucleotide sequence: TGTGCCAGCAGTTTATTTACCATCACGCGCCACGAGCAGTACTTC.

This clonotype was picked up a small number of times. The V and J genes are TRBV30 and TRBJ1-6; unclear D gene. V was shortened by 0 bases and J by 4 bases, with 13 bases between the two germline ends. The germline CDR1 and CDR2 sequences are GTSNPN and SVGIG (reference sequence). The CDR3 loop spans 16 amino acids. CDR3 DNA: TGTGCCTGGAGTGTTGGCAGGCCGGGGTATAATTCACCCCTCCACTTT. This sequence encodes CAWSVGRPGYNSPLHF.